The rows below give T cell receptor beta chains drawn from one sample of a study of T cells in Graves' hyperthyroidism and ophthalmopathy. TCRdb reprocessed the multiplex PCR reads with MiXCR, giving one entry per CDR3 protein. The sample holds some 550,000 distinct CDR3 sequences, around 20% seen once. Sequenced input: blood. These receptors all stem from a man between 18 and 35 years old with Graves' hyperthyroidism. CDR3s include the opening cysteine and the closing phenylalanine or tryptophan. Fields, in order: J gene, V gene, CDR3 protein.

J gene: TRBJ2-7
V gene: TRBV19
CDR3 protein: CASSISYSSYEQYF

J gene: TRBJ2-7
V gene: TRBV5-1
CDR3 protein: CASSPAYGATYEQYF

J gene: TRBJ1-1
V gene: TRBV11-3
CDR3 protein: CASSRTEMNTEAFF

J gene: TRBJ2-7
V gene: TRBV15
CDR3 protein: CATLGTLVEKGYF

J gene: TRBJ2-7
V gene: TRBV5-1
CDR3 protein: CASSFQGARYEQYF

J gene: TRBJ2-5
V gene: TRBV12-3/TRBV12-4
CDR3 protein: CASSSQGGPETQYF

J gene: TRBJ1-5
V gene: TRBV6-2/TRBV6-3
CDR3 protein: CASSYNIHNQPQHF

J gene: TRBJ2-2
V gene: TRBV7-7
CDR3 protein: CASSLNVPGQGTGELFF

J gene: TRBJ2-7
V gene: TRBV15
CDR3 protein: CATSRDKKGTYEQYF

J gene: TRBJ2-2
V gene: TRBV30
CDR3 protein: CASTSLAGEYAGELFF

J gene: TRBJ1-1
V gene: TRBV6-1
CDR3 protein: CASSQEGEYTEAFF

J gene: TRBJ1-2
V gene: TRBV7-9
CDR3 protein: CASSPQRGVGGYTF

J gene: TRBJ1-1
V gene: TRBV5-6
CDR3 protein: CASSQGSGGLPEAFF

J gene: TRBJ2-7
V gene: TRBV30
CDR3 protein: CAWTAAGGRYEQYF

J gene: TRBJ1-5
V gene: TRBV5-5
CDR3 protein: CASSLGHPESNQPQHF

J gene: TRBJ1-2
V gene: TRBV6-1
CDR3 protein: CASSALTVEVYGYTF

J gene: TRBJ2-2
V gene: TRBV5-4
CDR3 protein: CASNPGPNTGELFF

J gene: TRBJ2-7
V gene: TRBV12-3/TRBV12-4
CDR3 protein: CASSTASQYVDEQYF

J gene: TRBJ1-1
V gene: TRBV12-3/TRBV12-4
CDR3 protein: CASSLAATANTEAFF